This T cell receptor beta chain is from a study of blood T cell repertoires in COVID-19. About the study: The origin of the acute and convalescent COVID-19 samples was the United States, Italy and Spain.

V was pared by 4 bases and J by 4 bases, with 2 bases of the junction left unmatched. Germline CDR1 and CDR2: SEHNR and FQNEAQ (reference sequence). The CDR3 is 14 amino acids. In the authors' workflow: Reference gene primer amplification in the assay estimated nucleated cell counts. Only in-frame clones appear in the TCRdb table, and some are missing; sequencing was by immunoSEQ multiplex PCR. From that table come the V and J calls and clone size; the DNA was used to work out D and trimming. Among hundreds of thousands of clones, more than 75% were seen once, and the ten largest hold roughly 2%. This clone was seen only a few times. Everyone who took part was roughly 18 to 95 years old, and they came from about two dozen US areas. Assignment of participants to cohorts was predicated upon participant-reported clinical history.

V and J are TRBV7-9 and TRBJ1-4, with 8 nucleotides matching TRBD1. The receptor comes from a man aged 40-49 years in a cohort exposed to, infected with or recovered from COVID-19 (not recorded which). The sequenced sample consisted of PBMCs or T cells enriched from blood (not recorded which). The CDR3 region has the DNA TGTGCCAGCAGCTGGACAGGGATTAATGAAAAACTGTTTTTT. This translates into CASSWTGINEKLFF.